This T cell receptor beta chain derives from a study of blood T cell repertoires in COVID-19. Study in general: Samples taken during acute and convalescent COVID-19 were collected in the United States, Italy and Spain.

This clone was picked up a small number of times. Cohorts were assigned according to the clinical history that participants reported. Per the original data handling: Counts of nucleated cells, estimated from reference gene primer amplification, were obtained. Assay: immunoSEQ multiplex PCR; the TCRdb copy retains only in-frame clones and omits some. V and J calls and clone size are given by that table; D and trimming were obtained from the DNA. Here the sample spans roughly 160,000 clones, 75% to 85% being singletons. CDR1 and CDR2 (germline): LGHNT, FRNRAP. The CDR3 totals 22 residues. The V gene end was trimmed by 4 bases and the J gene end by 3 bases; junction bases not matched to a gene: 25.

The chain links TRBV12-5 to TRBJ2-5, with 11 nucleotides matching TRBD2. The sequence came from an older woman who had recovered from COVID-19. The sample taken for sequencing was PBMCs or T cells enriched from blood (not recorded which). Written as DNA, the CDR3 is TGTGCTAGTGGTTCCTTTACCAGTGACAGGGTAGCGTTAGCGGGGGGGAAAGAGACCCAGTACTTC. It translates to CASGSFTSDRVALAGGKETQYF.